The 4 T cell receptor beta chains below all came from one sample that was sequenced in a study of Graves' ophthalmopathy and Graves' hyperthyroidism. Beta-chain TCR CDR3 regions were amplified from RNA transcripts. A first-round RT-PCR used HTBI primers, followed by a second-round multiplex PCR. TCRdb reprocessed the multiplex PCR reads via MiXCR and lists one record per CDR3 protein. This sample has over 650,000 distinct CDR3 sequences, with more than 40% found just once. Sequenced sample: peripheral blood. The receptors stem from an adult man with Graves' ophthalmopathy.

The chain's CDR3 is CASRYSSEAFF. The CDR3 coding sequence is TGTGCCAGCAGATATTCATCGGAAGCTTTCTTT. The V call is TRBV6-5, the J call TRBJ1-1; D unresolved. V was shortened by 6 bases and J by 8 bases, with 10 bases between the two germline ends. Germline V gene data show CDR1 as MNHEY and CDR2 as SVGAGI. The CDR3 length is 11 residues.

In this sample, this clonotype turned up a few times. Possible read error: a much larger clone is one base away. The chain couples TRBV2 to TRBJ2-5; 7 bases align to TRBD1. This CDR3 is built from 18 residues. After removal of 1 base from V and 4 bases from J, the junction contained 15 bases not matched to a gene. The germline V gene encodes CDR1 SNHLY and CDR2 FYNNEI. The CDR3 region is CASSEGLGQSSWGETQYF. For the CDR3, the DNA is TGTGCCAGCAGTGAAGGGTTGGGACAGTCGTCTTGGGGAGAGACCCAGTACTTC.

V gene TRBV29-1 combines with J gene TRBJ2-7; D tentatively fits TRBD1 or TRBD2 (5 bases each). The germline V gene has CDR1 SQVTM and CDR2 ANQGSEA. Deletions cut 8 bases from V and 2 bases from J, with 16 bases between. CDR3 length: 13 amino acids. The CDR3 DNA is TGCAGCATGGTGTTGGGGGTGCCCTACGAGCAGTACTTC. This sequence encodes CSMVLGVPYEQYF.

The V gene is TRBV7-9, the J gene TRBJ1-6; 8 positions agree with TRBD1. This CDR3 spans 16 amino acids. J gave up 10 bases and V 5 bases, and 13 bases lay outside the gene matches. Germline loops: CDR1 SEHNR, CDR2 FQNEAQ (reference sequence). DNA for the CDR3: TGTGCCAGCAGCCCCCGGGACGGACAGGGATACTCACCCCTCCACTTT. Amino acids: CASSPRDGQGYSPLHF.